What follows is one TCR beta chain and its context. Per the original data handling: Amplification with reference gene primers provided the estimates of nucleated cell counts. Measured with immunoSEQ multiplex PCR; TCRdb has only the in-frame clones, and not every one. For V, J and clone size, that table is used; D and trimming come from the DNA. This sample carries tens of thousands of clones, roughly 85% of them seen once, and the ten largest clones take approximately 5.1%. The sample originates from a study of blood T cell repertoires in COVID-19. Across the whole study: Italy, Spain and the United States were the sources of the convalescent and acute COVID-19 samples. Sources were T cells, B-cell-depleted T cells, or PBMCs; the material itself was cDNA or gDNA.

This CDR3 has 18 amino acids. Per the germline V gene, CDR1 is SGHRS and CDR2 is YFSETQ. Trimming removed 0 bases at V and 0 bases at J, with 15 bases between. The J gene is TRBJ2-2, the V gene TRBV5-1, with D possibly matching TRBD2 (5 bases). The sequenced sample consisted of peripheral blood. The sequence was obtained from a human donor in a cohort sampled during active COVID-19. This chain's CDR3 is CASSLVALLGANTGELFF. DNA of the CDR3: TGCGCCAGCAGCTTGGTCGCGCTACTAGGCGCGAACACCGGGGAGCTGTTTTTT.